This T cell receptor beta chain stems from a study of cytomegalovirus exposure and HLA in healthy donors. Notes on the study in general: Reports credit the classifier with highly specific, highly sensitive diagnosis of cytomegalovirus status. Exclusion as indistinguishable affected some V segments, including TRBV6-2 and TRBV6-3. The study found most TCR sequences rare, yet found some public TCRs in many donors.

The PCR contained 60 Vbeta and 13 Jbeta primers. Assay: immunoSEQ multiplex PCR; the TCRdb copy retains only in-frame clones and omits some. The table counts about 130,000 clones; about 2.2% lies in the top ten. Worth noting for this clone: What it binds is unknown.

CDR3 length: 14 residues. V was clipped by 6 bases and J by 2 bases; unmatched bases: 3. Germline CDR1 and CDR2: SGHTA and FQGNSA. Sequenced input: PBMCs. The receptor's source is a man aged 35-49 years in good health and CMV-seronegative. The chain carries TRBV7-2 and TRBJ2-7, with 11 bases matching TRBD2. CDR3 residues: CASSSGLAAYEQYF. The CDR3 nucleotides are TGTGCCAGCAGTTCGGGACTAGCGGCCTACGAGCAGTACTTC.